These 9 T cell receptor beta chains were all obtained from the same sample, sequenced in a study of metastatic and nonmetastatic thyroid tumors. Thyroid surgery had not been preceded by any treatment in any patient. TCRdb redid the clone calls on the PCR reads using MiXCR. The sample lists under 40,000 clones, approximately 16% occurring once. Sequencing input: blood. The receptors originated from a female donor with papillary thyroid cancer or a benign thyroid nodule (not recorded which). Some clones in this sample may be carry-over from other donors' samples.

This clone has a count of ten or more. CDR3 nucleotides: TGTGCCTGGAGTTCGGGGTCTGGAAACACCATATATTTT. Encoded protein: CAWSSGSGNTIYF. The V call is TRBV30, the J call TRBJ1-3; D is unresolved. Trimming took off 2 bases at V and 1 base at J, with 6 bases between the two ends. CDR3 length: 13 residues. Germline V gene lookup returns CDR1 GTSNPN and CDR2 SVGIG (reference sequence).

This clone was observed many times. The chain has TRBV6-1 and TRBJ1-6; TRBD1 matches at 7 bases. Germline assignment: CDR1 MNHNS and CDR2 SASEGT. The CDR3 runs to 14 residues. The trim removed 6 bases at V and 5 bases at J, leaving 4 bases unmatched. CDR3 bases: TGTGCCAGCAGCTCCGGGACAGATAATTCACCCCTCCACTTT. Translated: CASSSGTDNSPLHF.

This clone was seen many times. V is TRBV7-3 and J is TRBJ1-1; D gene uncertain. The V end was cut by 2 bases, the J end by 2 bases, with 6 bases between. This CDR3 region has 13 residues. In germline, CDR1 is SGHTA, CDR2 FQGTGA. CDR3: CASSLGRNTEAFF. The CDR3 nucleotides are TGTGCCAGCAGCTTAGGCAGAAACACTGAAGCTTTCTTT. Full variable domain (remainder filled in from reference TRBV7-3 and TRBJ1-1): GAGVSQTPSNKVTEKGKYVELRCDPISGHTALYWYRQSLGQGPEFLIYFQGTGAADDSGLPNDRFFAVRPEGSVSTLKIQRTERGDSAVYLCASSLGRNTEAFFGQGTRLTVV.

This chain joins TRBV20-1 and TRBJ2-7; the D is unclear. The CDR3 runs to 13 residues. Trimming left V 0 bases short and J 6 bases short, with 12 bases between. Germline-derived CDR1 and CDR2 are DFQATT and SNEGSKA (reference sequence). CDR3 DNA sequence: TGCAGTGCTAGAGATGACCCCGCAGGCGAGCAGTACTTC. Translated, it gives CSARDDPAGEQYF.

This clone was counted ten times or more. The chain carries TRBV5-1 and TRBJ2-1; 14 nucleotides match TRBD2. Germline V lookup: CDR1 SGHRS, CDR2 YFSETQ. V lost 4 bases to trimming and J lost 9 bases; unmatched junction nucleotides: 9. This CDR3 has 16 amino acids. The CDR3 region has the DNA TGCGCCAGCAGCAGAATGACTAGCGGGAGGGGTGGTGAGCAGTTCTTC. Protein sequence: CASSRMTSGRGGEQFF. Variable domain in full (rest from reference TRBV5-1 and TRBJ2-1): KAGVTQTPRYLIKTRGQQVTLSCSPISGHRSVSWYQQTPGQGLQFLFEYFSETQRNKGNFPGRFSGRQFSNSRSEMNVSTLELGDSALYLCASSRMTSGRGGEQFFGPGTRLTVL.

The genes are TRBV20-1 and TRBJ2-7; 9 bases are a match to TRBD1. The trim removed 5 bases at V and 1 base at J, leaving 3 bases unmatched. Germline assignment: CDR1 DFQATT and CDR2 SNEGSKA (reference sequence). The CDR3 length is 13 residues. CDR3 bases: TGCAGTGCTGGGGACAGGGTTTCCTACGAGCAGTACTTC. Protein sequence: CSAGDRVSYEQYF.

Ten or more counts support this clone. V gene TRBV4-1 combines with J gene TRBJ1-1; TRBD1 aligns across 7 bases. Trimming took 3 bases from V and 0 from J; bases not matched to a gene: 7. The CDR3 extends over 16 amino acids. Germline CDR1 reads MGHRA; CDR2 reads YSYEKL. This CDR3 is CASSQTTGTMNTEAFF. The CDR3 DNA follows: TGCGCCAGCAGCCAGACGACAGGGACCATGAACACTGAAGCTTTCTTT.

J is TRBJ1-5 and V is TRBV5-8, with D unclear. The CDR3 runs to 16 residues. From germline, CDR1 is SGHTS and CDR2 YDEGEE. Trimming shortened V by 4 bases and J by 3 bases, and 17 bases separated the two germline ends. Here the CDR3 reads CASSTAAEFYNQPQHF. The CDR3 nucleotides are TGTGCCAGCAGCACTGCGGCCGAGTTTTACAATCAGCCCCAGCATTTT.

This clone was seen ten or more times. The chain recombines TRBV5-1 with TRBJ2-5; D might be TRBD1 or TRBD2, each matching 5 bases. CDR1 and CDR2 (germline): SGHRS, YFSETQ. Trimming cost V 6 bases and J 4 bases, with 13 bases left between them. This CDR3 region has 13 residues. The CDR3 coding sequence is TGCGCCAGCAACCGGGGACCTGGAGAGACCCAGTACTTC. Its translation: CASNRGPGETQYF.